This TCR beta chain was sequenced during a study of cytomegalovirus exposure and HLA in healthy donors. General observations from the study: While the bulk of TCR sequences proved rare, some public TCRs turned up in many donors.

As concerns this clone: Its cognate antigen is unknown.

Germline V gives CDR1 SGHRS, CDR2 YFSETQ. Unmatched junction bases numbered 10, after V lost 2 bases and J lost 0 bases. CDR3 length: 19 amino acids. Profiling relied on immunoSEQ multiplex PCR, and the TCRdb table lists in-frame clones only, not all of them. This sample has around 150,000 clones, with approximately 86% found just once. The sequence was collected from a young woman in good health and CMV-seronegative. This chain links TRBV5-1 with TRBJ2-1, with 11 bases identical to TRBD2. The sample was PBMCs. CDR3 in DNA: TGCGCCAGCAGCTTAGGACTAGCGGGCGGGCCCAGCTCCTACAATGAGCAGTTCTTC. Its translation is CASSLGLAGGPSSYNEQFF.